The clone carrying this TCR beta chain was detected a few times. The antigen is unknown. V lost 5 bases and J lost 5, with 17 bases in between. Germline CDR1 and CDR2: MNHEY and SVGAGI. The CDR3 has 15 amino acids. The data stem from a study of vaccination effects on CD4 cells after COVID-19. Study-wide context: The second dose preceded post-vaccine samples by a median of 72 days.

Antigen-specific CD4+ T cells were first expanded with viral peptide pools by the ViraFEST assay and only then sequenced. Scientists isolated CD4+ T cells after a roughly 10-day culture period ended. Two-dose BNT162b2 or mRNA-1273 vaccination was given to participants. Every well got some 1.8 million PBMC, which were grown with about 9.2 IU/ml IL-2 and about 10 ug/ml peptides. Cultures received IL-2 medium that replaced half the medium on days 3 and 7. The method was immunoSEQ multiplex PCR; TCRdb's version includes in-frame clones alone and lacks a portion of them. Of some 69,000 clones in the sample, about 74% were seen once. The study's findings and limits: Both infection-induced and vaccine-induced clones contracted markedly at late post-vaccination timepoints.

The clonotype originates from a human donor who received a COVID-19 vaccine. The rearrangement uses TRBV6-5 and TRBJ2-3; D is unclear. Sequences were derived from CD4+ T cells from PBMCs cultured with HCoV-229E spike peptides, sampled after COVID-19 vaccination. The CDR3 sequence is CASSRDLRTGDTQYF. In DNA, the CDR3 is TGTGCCAGCAGTCGAGACCTCCGGACGGGAGATACGCAGTATTTT.